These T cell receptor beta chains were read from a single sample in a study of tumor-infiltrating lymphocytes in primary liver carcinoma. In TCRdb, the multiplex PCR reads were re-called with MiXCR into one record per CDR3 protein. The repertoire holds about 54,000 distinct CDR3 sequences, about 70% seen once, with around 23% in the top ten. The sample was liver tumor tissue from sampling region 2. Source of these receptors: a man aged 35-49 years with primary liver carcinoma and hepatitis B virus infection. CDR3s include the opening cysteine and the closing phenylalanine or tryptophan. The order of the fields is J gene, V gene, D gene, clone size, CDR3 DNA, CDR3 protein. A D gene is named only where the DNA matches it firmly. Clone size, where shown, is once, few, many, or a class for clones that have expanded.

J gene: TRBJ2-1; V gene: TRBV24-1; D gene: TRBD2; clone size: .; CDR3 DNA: TGTGCCACCAGTGATCCCAGGACTAGCGCGTCTCGCGGTGAGCAGTTCTTC; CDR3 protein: CATSDPRTSASRGEQFF
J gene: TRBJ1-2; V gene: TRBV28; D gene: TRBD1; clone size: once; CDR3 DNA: TGTGCCAGCGGTCCCGGGACAGGGGATAAGGGCTATGGCTACACCTTC; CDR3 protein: CASGPGTGDKGYGYTF
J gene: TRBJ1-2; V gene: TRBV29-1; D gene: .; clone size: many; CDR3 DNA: TGCAGCGTTGAGACGATAGGGGCCTATGGCTACACCTTC; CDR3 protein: CSVETIGAYGYTF
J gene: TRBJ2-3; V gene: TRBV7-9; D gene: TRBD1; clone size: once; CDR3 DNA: TGTGCCAGCAGCCGGGACAGGGGAAGTCTGTATTTT; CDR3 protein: CASSRDRGSLYF
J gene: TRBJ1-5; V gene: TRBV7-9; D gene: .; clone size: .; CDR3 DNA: TGTGCCAGCGGCCCTAGCTATCAGCCCCAGCATTTT; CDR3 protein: CASGPSYQPQHF
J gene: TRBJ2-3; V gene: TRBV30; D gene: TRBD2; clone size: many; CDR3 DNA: TGTGCCTGGAGTCGGCTAGCGGGAGATACGCAGTATTTT; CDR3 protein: CAWSRLAGDTQYF
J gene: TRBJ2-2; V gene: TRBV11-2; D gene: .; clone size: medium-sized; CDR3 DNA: TGTGCCAGCAGCTTAGCGTGGGAGAACACCGGGGAGCTGTTTTTT; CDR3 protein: CASSLAWENTGELFF
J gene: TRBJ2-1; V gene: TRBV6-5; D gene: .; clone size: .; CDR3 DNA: TGTGCCAGCAGTTACCAGACTGCCACCTACAATGAGCAGTTCTTC; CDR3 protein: CASSYQTATYNEQFF
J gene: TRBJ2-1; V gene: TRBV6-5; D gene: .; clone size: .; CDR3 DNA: TGTGACAGCAGCGCGAGGGAGAGCTCCTATAATGAGCAGTTCTTC; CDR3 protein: CDSSARESSYNEQFF
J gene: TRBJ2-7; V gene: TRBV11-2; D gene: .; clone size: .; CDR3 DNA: TGTGCCAGCAGCCCCCCCCGGATAGGGTATGTCCACGAGCAGTACTTC; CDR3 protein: CASSPPRIGYVHEQYF
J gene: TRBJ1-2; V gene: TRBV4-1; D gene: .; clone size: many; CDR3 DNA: TGCGCCAGCAGCCAAGATCACCAGGAAGCTTACTATGGCTACACCTTC; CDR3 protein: CASSQDHQEAYYGYTF
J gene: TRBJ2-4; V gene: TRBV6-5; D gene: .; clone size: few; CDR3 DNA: TGTGCCAGCAGTGAAGCGCTTGGTCTAGGGGGAAGCATTCAGTACTTC; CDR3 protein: CASSEALGLGGSIQYF
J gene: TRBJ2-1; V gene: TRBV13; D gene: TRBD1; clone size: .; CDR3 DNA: TGTGCTAGGAGCTTAGGACAGGGGGGGACCTTC; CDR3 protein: CARSLGQGGTF
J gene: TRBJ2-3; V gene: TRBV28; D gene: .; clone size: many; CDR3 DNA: TGTGCCAGCAGTTTAGTGAGTGGAACAGATACGCAGTATTTT; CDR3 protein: CASSLVSGTDTQYF
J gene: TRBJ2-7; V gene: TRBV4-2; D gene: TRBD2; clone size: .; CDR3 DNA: TGTGCCAGCAGCCAAGAGCTCGCGAGCGGGATGGTACCCTACGAGCAGTACTTC; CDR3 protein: CASSQELASGMVPYEQYF
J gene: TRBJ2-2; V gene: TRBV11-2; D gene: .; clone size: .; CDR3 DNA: TGTGCCAGCCTCCCACCGGGGATGTACACCGGGGAGCTGTCTTTT; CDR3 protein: CASLPPGMYTGELSF
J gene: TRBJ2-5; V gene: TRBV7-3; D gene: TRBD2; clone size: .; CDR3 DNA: TGTGCCAGCAGCTTATTTGCAGTGCTAGCGGGAGGCCAAGAGACCCAGTACTTC; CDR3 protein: CASSLFAVLAGGQETQYF
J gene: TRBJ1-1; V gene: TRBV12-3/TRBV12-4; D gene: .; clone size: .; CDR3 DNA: TGTGCCAGCAGGCCCCGGCTGGGAAACCCTGAAGCTCTCTTT; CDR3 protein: CASRPRLGNPEALF
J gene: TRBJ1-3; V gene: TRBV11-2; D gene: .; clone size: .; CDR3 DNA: TGTGCCAGCAGCCCTTCCTACGCCGGAAACACCATATATTTT; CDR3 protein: CASSPSYAGNTIYF
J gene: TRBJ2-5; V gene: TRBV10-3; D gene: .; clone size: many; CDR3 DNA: TGTGCCACCCTAAATGAAGAGACCCAGTACTTC; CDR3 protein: CATLNEETQYF
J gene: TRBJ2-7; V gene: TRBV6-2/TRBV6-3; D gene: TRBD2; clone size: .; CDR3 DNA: TGTGCCAGTACTAGCGAGAACTCCCACGAGCAGTACTTC; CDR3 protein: CASTSENSHEQYF
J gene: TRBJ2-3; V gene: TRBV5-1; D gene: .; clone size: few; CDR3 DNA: TGCGCCAGTAGCTCCGGCACAGATACGCAGTATTTT; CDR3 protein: CASSSGTDTQYF
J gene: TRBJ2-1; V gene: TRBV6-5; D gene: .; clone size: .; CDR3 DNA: TGTGCCAGCAGTTACATTGGTAACAATGAGCAGTTCTTC; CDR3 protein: CASSYIGNNEQFF
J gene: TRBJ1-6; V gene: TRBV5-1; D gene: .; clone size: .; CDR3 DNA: TGCGCTAGCAGCTTAAGGACAAGGGTCTCACCCCTCCACTTT; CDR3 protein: CASSLRTRVSPLHF
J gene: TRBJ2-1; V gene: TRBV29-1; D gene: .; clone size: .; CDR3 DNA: TGCAGCCCTGAGCGCCGGGACGGGTGTTACAATGAGCAGTTCTTC; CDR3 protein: CSPERRDGCYNEQFF
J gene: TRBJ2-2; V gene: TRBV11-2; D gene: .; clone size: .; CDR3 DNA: TGTGCCAGTAGCTACATTAACACCGGGGAGCTGTTTTTT; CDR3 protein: CASSYINTGELFF
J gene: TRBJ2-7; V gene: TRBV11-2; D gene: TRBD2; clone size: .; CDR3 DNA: TGTACCAGCAGCCTTAGCGGGACTCTACCCTACGAGCAGTACTTC; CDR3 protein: CTSSLSGTLPYEQYF
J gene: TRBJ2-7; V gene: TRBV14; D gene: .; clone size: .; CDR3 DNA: TGTGCCAGCAGCCAAGATCTGAAGAGTGAGAAGTACTTC; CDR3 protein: CASSQDLKSEKYF
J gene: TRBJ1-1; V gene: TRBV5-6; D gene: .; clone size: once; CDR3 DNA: TGTGCCAGCGGCTTGGATAGTGCGAGAAGGGGGGCCACTGAAGCTTTCTTT; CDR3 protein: CASGLDSARRGATEAFF
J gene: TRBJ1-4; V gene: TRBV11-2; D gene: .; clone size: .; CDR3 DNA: TGTGCCAACAGCTTAGATGTTGGGCACGAAAAACTGTTTTTT; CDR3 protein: CANSLDVGHEKLFF
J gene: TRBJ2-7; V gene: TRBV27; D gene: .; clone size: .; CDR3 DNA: TGTGCCACCCTTACCCGCCAGGGGGGGTACTACGAGCAGTACTTC; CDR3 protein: CATLTRQGGYYEQYF
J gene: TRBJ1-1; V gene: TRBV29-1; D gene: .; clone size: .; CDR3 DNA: TGCAACGTTGACGCAGCCACGAATACTGAAGCTTTCTTT; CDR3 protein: CNVDAATNTEAFF
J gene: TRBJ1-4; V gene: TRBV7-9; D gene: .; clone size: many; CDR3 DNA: TGTGCCAGCAGCCCCGGGGGCGAAAAACTGTTTTTT; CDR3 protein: CASSPGGEKLFF
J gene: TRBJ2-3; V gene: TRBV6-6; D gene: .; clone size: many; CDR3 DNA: TGTGCCAGCAGTTACTGGGGTTCCCCGTCCACAGATACGCAGTATTTT; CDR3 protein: CASSYWGSPSTDTQYF
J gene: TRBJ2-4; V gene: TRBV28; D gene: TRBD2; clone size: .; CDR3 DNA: TGTGCCAACAGTTTAGTGAGGGTGGGAGGGGCCCTGGTCAAAAACATTCAGTACTTC; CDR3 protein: CANSLVRVGGALVKNIQYF
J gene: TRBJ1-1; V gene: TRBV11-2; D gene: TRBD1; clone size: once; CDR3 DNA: TGTGCCAGCAGTCGTATGATTCTGGGACAGGGCACTGAAGCTTTCTTT; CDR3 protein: CASSRMILGQGTEAFF
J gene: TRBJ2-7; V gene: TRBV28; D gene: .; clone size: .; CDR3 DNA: TGTACCGGCAGTTTGGGGACGGCGGGAGAGCAGTACTTC; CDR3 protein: CTGSLGTAGEQYF
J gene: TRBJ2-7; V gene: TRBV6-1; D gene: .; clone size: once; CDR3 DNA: TGTGCCAGCAGTCGCGTAGAATTGGGGACCTACGAGCAGAACTTC; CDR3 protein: CASSRVELGTYEQNF
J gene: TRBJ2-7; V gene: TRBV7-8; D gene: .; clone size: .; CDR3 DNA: TGTGCCAGCAGCGGGGACAAGACCTACGAACGGTACTTC; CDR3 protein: CASSGDKTYERYF
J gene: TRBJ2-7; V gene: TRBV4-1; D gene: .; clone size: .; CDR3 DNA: TGCGTTAGCAGCCAAGATTTTAGCGGAAGCTCCTACGGGCAGTACTTC; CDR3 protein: CVSSQDFSGSSYGQYF
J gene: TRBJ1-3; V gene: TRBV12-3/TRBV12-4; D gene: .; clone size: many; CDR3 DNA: TGTGCCAGCAGTCAGGGAAACACCATATATTTT; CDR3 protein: CASSQGNTIYF
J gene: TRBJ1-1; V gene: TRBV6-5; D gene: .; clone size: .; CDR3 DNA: TGTGCCAGCAGTTACGTGGGGGGCGGAGCGGGAGTGGCTTTCTTT; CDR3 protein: CASSYVGGGAGVAFF
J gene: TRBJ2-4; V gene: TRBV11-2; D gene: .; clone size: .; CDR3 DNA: TGTGTCAGTAGCTATCGACTAGAGGGAAGGGCCAAAAACATTCAGTACTTC; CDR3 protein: CVSSYRLEGRAKNIQYF
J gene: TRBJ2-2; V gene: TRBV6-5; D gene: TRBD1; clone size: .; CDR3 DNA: TGTGCCATCAGATTCACAGGGGGAGCTAGCACCGGGGAGCTGTTTTTT; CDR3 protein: CAIRFTGGASTGELFF
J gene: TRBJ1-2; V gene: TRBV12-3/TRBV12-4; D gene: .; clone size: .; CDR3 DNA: TGTGCCAGCAGTTCAGATTCCGGGTCTCACACCTTC; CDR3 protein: CASSSDSGSHTF
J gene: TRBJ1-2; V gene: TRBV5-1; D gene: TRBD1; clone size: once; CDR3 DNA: TGCGCCAGCGGCTTGCAACACACAGGGGACTATGGCTGCACCTTC; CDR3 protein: CASGLQHTGDYGCTF
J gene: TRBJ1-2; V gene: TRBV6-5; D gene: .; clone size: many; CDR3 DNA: TGTGCCAGCAGCTCAGGGCCGGGCGGCTACACCTTC; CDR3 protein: CASSSGPGGYTF
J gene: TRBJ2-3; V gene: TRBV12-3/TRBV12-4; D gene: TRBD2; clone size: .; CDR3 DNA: TGTGCCAGCAGTCCCCTAAGCGGGAGCGCTACAGATACGCAATATTTT; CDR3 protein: CASSPLSGSATDTQYF
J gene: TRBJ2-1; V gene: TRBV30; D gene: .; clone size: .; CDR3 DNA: TGTGCCTGGAGTTCGGAGGCGGTAGGACGGAATGAGCAGTTCTTC; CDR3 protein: CAWSSEAVGRNEQFF
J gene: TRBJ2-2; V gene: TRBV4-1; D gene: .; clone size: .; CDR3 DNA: TGCGCCAGCAGCCAGAGACAAGGCGGGGAACTGTTTTTT; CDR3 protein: CASSQRQGGELFF